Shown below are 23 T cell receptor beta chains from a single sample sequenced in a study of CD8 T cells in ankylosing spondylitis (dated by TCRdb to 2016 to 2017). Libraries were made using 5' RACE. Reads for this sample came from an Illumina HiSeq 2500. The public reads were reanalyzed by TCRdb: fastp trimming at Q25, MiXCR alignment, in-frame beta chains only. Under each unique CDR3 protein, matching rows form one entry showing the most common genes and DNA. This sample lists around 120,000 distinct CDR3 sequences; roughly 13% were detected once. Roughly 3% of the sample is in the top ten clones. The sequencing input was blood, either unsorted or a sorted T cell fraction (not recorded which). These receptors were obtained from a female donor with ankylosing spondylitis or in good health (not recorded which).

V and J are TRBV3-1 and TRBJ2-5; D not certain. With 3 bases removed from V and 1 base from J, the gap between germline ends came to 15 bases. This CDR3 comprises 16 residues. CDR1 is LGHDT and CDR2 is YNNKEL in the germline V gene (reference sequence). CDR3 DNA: TGTGCCAGCAGCCAGGGCTTGGGATCCATCCAAGAGACCCAGTACTTC. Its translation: CASSQGLGSIQETQYF.

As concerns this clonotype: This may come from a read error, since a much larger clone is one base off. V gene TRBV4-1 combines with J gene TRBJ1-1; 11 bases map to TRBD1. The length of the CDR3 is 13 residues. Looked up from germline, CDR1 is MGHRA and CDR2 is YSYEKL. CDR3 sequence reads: CSSSGTGGSEAFF. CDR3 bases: TGCTCCAGCAGCGGGACAGGGGGGAGCGAAGCTTTCTTT.

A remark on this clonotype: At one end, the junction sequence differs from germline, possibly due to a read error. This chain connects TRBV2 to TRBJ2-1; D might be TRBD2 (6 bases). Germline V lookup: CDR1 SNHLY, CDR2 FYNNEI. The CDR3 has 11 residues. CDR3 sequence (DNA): TGTGCCAGCAGCGCATCGCGGGATGGGATCTTC. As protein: CASSASRDGIF.

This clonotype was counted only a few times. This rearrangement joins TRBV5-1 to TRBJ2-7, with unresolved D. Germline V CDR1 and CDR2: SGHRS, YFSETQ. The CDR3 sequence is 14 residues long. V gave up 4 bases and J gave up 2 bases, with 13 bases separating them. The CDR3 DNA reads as TGCGCCAGCAGCGCCTTGACACCAGCCTACGAGCAGTACTTC. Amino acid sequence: CASSALTPAYEQYF.

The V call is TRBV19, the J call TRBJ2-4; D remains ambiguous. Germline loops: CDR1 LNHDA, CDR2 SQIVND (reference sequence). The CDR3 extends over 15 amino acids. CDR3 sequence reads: CATRGRKLAKNIQYF. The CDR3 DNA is TGTGCTACACGCGGCAGAAAACTAGCCAAAAACATTCAGTACTTC.

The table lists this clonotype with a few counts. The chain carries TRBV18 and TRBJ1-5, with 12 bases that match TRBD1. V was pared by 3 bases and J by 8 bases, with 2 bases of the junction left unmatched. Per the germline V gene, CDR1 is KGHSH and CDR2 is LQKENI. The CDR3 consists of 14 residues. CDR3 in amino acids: CASSPGQGAKPQHF. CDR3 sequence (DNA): TGTGCCAGCTCACCGGGACAGGGGGCTAAGCCCCAGCATTTT.

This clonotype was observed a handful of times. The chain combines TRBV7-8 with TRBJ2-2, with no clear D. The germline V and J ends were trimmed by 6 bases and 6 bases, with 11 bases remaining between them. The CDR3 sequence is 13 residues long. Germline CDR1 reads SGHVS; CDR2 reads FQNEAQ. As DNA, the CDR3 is TGTGCCAGCAGAATAGGGCCGCCCGGGGAGCTGTTTTTT. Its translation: CASRIGPPGELFF.

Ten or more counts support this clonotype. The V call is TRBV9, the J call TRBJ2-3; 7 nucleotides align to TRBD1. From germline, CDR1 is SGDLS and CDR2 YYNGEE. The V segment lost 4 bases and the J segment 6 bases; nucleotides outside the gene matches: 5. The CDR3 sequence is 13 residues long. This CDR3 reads CASSKDREDTQYF. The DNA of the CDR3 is TGTGCCAGCAGCAAAGACAGGGAGGATACGCAGTATTTT.

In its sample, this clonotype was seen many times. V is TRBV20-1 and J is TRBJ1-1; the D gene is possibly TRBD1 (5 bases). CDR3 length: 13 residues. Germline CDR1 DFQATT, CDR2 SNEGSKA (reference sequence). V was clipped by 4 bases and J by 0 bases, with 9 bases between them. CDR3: CSAKGPMNTEAFF. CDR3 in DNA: TGCAGTGCTAAGGGACCGATGAACACTGAAGCTTTCTTT.

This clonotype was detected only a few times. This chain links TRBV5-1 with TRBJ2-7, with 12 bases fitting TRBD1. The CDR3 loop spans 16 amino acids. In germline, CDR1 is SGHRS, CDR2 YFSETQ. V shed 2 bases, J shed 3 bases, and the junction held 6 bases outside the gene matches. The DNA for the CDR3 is TGCGCCAGCAGCTTACCCGGGACAGGGGGCTTCTACGAGCAGTACTTC. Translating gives CASSLPGTGGFYEQYF.

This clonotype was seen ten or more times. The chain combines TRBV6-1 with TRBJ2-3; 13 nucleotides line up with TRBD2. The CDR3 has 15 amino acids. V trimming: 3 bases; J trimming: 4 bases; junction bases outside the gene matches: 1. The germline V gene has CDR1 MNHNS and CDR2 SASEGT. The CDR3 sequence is CASSDTSGGADTQYF. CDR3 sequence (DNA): TGTGCCAGCAGTGACACTAGCGGGGGGGCAGATACGCAGTATTTT.

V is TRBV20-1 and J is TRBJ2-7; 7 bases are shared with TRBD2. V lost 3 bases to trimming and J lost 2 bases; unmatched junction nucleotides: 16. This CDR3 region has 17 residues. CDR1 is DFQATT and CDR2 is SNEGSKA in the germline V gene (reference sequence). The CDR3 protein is CSARKIGGSALTYEQYF. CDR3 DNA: TGCAGTGCTAGGAAGATTGGCGGGAGCGCTCTAACCTACGAGCAGTACTTC.

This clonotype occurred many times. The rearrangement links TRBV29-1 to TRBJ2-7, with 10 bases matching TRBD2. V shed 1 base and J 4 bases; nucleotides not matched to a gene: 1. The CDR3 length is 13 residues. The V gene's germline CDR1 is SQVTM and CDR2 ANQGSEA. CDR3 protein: CSVEVTSGYEQYF. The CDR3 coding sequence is TGCAGCGTTGAAGTGACTAGCGGGTACGAGCAGTACTTC.

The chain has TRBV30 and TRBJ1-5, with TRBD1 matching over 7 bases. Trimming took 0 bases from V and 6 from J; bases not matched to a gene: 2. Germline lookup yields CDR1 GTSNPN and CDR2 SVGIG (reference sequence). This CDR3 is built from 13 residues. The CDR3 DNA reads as TGTGCCTGGAGTGTACAGGGGAGTCAGCCCCAGCATTTT. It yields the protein CAWSVQGSQPQHF.

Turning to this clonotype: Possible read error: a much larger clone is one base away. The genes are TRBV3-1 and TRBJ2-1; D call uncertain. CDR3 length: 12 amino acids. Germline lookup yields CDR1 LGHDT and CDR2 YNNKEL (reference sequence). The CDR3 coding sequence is TGTGCCAGCAGTCCTAATTCCGATGAGCACTTCTTC. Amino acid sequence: CASSPNSDEHFF.

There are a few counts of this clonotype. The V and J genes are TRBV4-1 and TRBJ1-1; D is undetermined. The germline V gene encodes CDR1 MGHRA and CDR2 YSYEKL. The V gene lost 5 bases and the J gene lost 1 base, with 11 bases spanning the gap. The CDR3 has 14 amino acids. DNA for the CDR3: TGCGCCAGCAGCTCCCTAAGGACGAACACTGAAGCTTTCTTT. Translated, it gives CASSSLRTNTEAFF.

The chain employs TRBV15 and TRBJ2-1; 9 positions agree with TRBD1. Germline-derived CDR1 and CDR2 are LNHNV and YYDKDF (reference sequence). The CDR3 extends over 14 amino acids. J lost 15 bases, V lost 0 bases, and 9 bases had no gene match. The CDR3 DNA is TGTGCCACCAGCAGAGAGGGACAGGGTGCTGTGGTGTTCTTC. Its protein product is CATSREGQGAVVFF. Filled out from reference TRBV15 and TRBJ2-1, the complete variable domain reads DAMVIQNPRYQVTQFGKPVTLSCSQTLNHNVMYWYQQKSSQAPKLLFHYYDKDFNNEADTPDNFQSRRPNTSFCFLDIRSPGLGDTAMYLCATSREGQGAVVFFGPGTRLTVL.

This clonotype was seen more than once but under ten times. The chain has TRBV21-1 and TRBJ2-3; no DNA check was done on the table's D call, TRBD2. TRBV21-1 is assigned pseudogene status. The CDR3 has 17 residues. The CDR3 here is CASSKSRTSGETDTQYF. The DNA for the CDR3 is TGTGCCAGCAGCAAGTCGAGGACTAGCGGGGAAACAGATACGCAGTATTTT.

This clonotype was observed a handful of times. The DNA of the CDR3 is TGCAGTGCGGTACTAGCGGGTGGCACAGATACGCAGTATTTT. It codes for CSAVLAGGTDTQYF. The chain uses TRBV20-1 and TRBJ2-3, with 9 bases identical to TRBD2. The CDR3 consists of 14 residues. Per the germline V gene, CDR1 is DFQATT and CDR2 is SNEGSKA (reference sequence). J gave up 1 base and V 6 bases, and 5 bases lay outside the gene matches.

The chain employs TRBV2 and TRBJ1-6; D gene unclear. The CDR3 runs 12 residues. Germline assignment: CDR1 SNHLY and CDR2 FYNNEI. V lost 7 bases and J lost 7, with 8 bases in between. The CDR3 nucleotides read TGTGCCAGCAAGTTCAGAAATTCACCCCTCCACTTT. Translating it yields CASKFRNSPLHF.

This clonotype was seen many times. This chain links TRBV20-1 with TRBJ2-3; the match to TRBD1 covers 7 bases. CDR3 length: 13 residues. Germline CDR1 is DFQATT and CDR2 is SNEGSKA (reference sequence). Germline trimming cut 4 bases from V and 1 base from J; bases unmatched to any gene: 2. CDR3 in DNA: TGCAGTGCTACTCAGGGGGGCACAGATACGCAGTATTTT. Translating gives CSATQGGTDTQYF.

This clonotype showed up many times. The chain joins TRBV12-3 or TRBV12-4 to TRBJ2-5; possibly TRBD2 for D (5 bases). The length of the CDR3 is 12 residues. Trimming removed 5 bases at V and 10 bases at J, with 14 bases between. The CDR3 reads CASSPDSGNQYF. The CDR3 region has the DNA TGTGCCAGCAGTCCAGACTCCGGGAACCAGTACTTC.

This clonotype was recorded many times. Written as DNA, the CDR3 is TGTGCCAGCAGCCTACCGGGCCTGAACACCGGGGAGCTGTTTTTT. The encoded protein is CASSLPGLNTGELFF. The chain recombines TRBV5-6 with TRBJ2-2; unclear D gene. CDR1 SGHDT and CDR2 YYEEEE come from the germline V gene. Trimming cost V 4 bases and J 1 base, with 11 bases left between them. The CDR3 contains 15 residues.